Below, one TCR beta chain is given with its context. Profiled with immunoSEQ multiplex PCR; TCRdb holds only in-frame clones, not every one. The sample has 1.4 million or so clones; approximately 98.5% are singletons. The entry originates in a study of shared clonotypes between healthy human individuals. The germline gives CDR1 SGHVS, CDR2 FQNEAQ. The CDR3 extends over 15 amino acids. Trimming removed 4 bases at V and 0 bases at J, with 10 bases between. The sample was naive CD4+ T cells sorted from blood. Stated subset: CD45RA+ positively selected. The source is a man between 25 and 39 years old in good health. The chain couples TRBV7-8 to TRBJ2-1; D might be TRBD2 (5 bases). CDR3 in amino acids: CASSWAGASYNEQFF. The DNA for the CDR3 is TGTGCCAGCAGCTGGGCGGGTGCCTCCTACAATGAGCAGTTCTTC.